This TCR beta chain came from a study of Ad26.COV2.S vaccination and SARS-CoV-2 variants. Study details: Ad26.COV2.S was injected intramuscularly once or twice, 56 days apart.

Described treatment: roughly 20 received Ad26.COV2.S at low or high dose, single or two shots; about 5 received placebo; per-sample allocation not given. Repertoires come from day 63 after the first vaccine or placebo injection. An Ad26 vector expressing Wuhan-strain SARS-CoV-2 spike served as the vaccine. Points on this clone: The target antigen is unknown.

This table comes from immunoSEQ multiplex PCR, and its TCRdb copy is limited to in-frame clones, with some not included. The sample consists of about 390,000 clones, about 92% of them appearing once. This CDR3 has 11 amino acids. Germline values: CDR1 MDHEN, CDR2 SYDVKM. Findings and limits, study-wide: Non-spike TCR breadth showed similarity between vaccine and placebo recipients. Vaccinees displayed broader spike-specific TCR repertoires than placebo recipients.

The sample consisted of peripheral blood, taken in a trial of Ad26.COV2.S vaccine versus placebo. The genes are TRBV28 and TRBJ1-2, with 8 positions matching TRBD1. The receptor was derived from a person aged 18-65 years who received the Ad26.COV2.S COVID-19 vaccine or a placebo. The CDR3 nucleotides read TGTGCTTCCACAGGGGGTAATGGCTACACCTTC. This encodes CASTGGNGYTF.